This T cell receptor (beta chain) was sequenced in a study of control samples from healthy donors and cancer patients. Germline-derived CDR1 and CDR2 are LGHDT and YNNKEL (reference sequence). Deletions cut 1 base from V and 5 bases from J, with 6 bases between. The CDR3 length is 14 residues. This table comes from immunoSEQ multiplex PCR, and its TCRdb copy is limited to in-frame clones, with some not included. The top ten hold around 20% of the sample, which has tens of thousands of clones, approximately 87% seen once. This clone has a handful of counts. The sequence was collected from a man aged 50 to 60 in good health. The gene calls are TRBV3-1 (or the pseudogene TRBV3-2) and TRBJ1-6, with D possibly being TRBD1 (5 bases). The specimen was blood. In DNA, the CDR3 is TGTGCCAGCAGCCAAGGGACACATAATTCACCCCTCCACTTT. Residues: CASSQGTHNSPLHF.